A selection of T cell receptor beta chains follows, all from one sample in a study of shared clonotypes between healthy human individuals. Profiling relied on immunoSEQ multiplex PCR, and the TCRdb table lists in-frame clones only, not all of them. The sample carries about 2 million clones, about 95% recorded once. Specimen: naive CD8+ T cells sorted from blood. These receptors were taken from a man between 18 and 35 years old in good health. The CDR3 runs from the conserved cysteine through the conserved F or W. D genes are given only for firm matches. The size field is filled for only some rows; it gives once, few, many or a size class.

J | size | D | V | length | DNA | CDR3
TRBJ2-5 | once | TRBD2 | TRBV11-2 | 16 | TGTGCCAGCAGCTTAGGGGCTAGCGGATTCCAAGAGACCCAGTACTTC | CASSLGASGFQETQYF
TRBJ1-3 | - | TRBD1 | TRBV5-6 | 14 | TGTGCCAGCAGCCTAGGGGGCTTTGGAAACACCATATATTTT | CASSLGGFGNTIYF
TRBJ2-1 | once | TRBD2 | TRBV6-5 | 15 | TGTGCCAGCAGCTACTGGACTAGCGGGAGGCATGAGCAGTTCTTC | CASSYWTSGRHEQFF
TRBJ2-3 | - | TRBD2 | TRBV9 | 17 | TGTGCCAGCAGCGTAGGGAGTAGCGGGAGTGGAGGTGATACGCAGTATTTT | CASSVGSSGSGGDTQYF
TRBJ2-4 | - | TRBD2 | TRBV4-3 | 17 | TGCGCCAGCAGCCAAGATCCCCCGACTAGCGGCAAAAACATTCAGTACTTC | CASSQDPPTSGKNIQYF
TRBJ2-7 | - | TRBD2 | TRBV9 | 16 | TGTGCCAGCAGCGTAGACTCTAGCGGGATGTTCTACGAGCAGTACTTC | CASSVDSSGMFYEQYF
TRBJ2-2 | - | - | TRBV25-1 | 14 | TGTGCCAGCAGTGAACAGGGGAACACCGGGGAGCTGTTTTTT | CASSEQGNTGELFF
TRBJ2-5 | - | - | TRBV7-8 | 14 | TGTGCCAGCAGCCCCTCGGGGGACGCAGAGACCCAGTACTTC | CASSPSGDAETQYF
TRBJ2-4 | - | - | TRBV9 | 13 | TGTGCCAGCAGCGCGGACAGTTTGGACATTCAGTACTTC | CASSADSLDIQYF
TRBJ1-1 | - | - | TRBV2 | 11 | TGTGCCAGCAGTGAGCTGGGAGAAGCTTTCTTT | CASSELGEAFF
TRBJ1-4 | - | - | TRBV2 | 14 | TGTGCCAGCACTCTAGACGGGCAAAATGAAAAACTGTTTTTT | CASTLDGQNEKLFF
TRBJ1-5 | - | - | TRBV5-4 | 13 | TGTGCCAGCAGCCGGGATAGCAATCAGCCCCAGCATTTT | CASSRDSNQPQHF
TRBJ2-4 | - | TRBD1 | TRBV18 | 15 | TGTGCCAGCTCACCACCCGGACAGGAGTTGAACATTCAGTACTTC | CASSPPGQELNIQYF
TRBJ2-3 | - | - | TRBV14 | 12 | TGTGCCAGCAGCCATCCCACAGATACGCAGTATTTT | CASSHPTDTQYF
TRBJ1-4 | - | - | TRBV30 | 15 | TGTGCCTGGAGTGCTACGGGAACAACTAATGAAAAACTGTTTTTT | CAWSATGTTNEKLFF
TRBJ2-1 | - | TRBD2 | TRBV5-1 | 15 | TGCGCCAGCAGCTTGGAAGGGTTAGCGGGATCTGAGCAGTTCTTC | CASSLEGLAGSEQFF
TRBJ1-4 | - | - | TRBV25-1 | 16 | TGTGCCAGCAGGACGCCCGCGCGGCAGGATAATGAAAAACTGTTTTTT | CASRTPARQDNEKLFF
TRBJ2-3 | - | TRBD1 | TRBV9 | 15 | TGTGCCAGCAGCGTAGAAGGGGGCTTGACAGATACGCAGTATTTT | CASSVEGGLTDTQYF
TRBJ1-2 | - | TRBD1 | TRBV7-9 | 14 | TGTGCCAGCATCTCAACCACAGGGGGCTATGGCTACACCTTC | CASISTTGGYGYTF
TRBJ1-1 | once | - | TRBV7-3 | 13 | TGTGCCAGCAGCTTAAGTGGACTTAACGAAGCTTTCTTT | CASSLSGLNEAFF
TRBJ2-7 | once | TRBD2 | TRBV11-2 | 13 | TGTGCCACCAGCCGGGAGGGTCCCTACGAGCAGTACTTC | CATSREGPYEQYF
TRBJ1-1 | - | TRBD1 | TRBV7-2 | 17 | TGTGCCAGCAGGCAGACAGGGATGAGCTTGTTGAACACTGAAGCTTTCTTT | CASRQTGMSLLNTEAFF
TRBJ1-5 | - | TRBD1 | TRBV7-8 | 17 | TGTGCCAGCAGCTTTAAAGGAGGGGACAGGAACGATCAGCCCCAGCATTTT | CASSFKGGDRNDQPQHF
TRBJ2-1 | - | TRBD2 | TRBV29-1 | 17 | TGCAGCGTTGAACACCCCGGGACTAGCGGGGTCTACAATGAGCAGTTCTTC | CSVEHPGTSGVYNEQFF